The 18 T cell receptor beta chains below all came from one sample that was sequenced in a study of cytomegalovirus exposure and HLA in healthy donors. PCR involved 60 Vbeta and 13 Jbeta primers. TCRdb's copy holds only in-frame clones and misses some; the assay was immunoSEQ multiplex PCR. The sample lists some 150,000 clones; about four fifths were seen once. The sequencing input was PBMCs. The receptor set was obtained from a man aged 45-65 years in good health and CMV-seropositive.

V gene TRBV7-3 combines with J gene TRBJ2-5, with D perhaps TRBD2 (6 bases). V was clipped by 5 bases and J by 3 bases, with 19 bases between them. This CDR3 comprises 16 residues. The germline gives CDR1 SGHTA, CDR2 FQGTGA. Written as DNA, the CDR3 is TGTGCCAGCAGCCATGGAGGTCGGGGGATTGAAGAGACCCAGTACTTC. Its translation: CASSHGGRGIEETQYF. Together with reference TRBV7-3 and TRBJ2-5, the CDR3 gives the full variable domain: GAGVSQTPSNKVTEKGKYVELRCDPISGHTALYWYRQSLGQGPEFLIYFQGTGAADDSGLPNDRFFAVRPEGSVSTLKIQRTERGDSAVYLCASSHGGRGIEETQYFGPGTRLLVL.

V usage is TRBV5-1 and J usage is TRBJ2-5, with 7 positions matching TRBD2. The end of the DNA fits TRBJ2-7 better, so the J call may be wrong. Per the germline V gene, CDR1 is SGHRS and CDR2 is YFSETQ. This CDR3 has 15 amino acids. In DNA, the CDR3 is TGCGCCAGCAGCTTGGAATCTAGCGGACACTACGAGCAGTACTTC. Its translation: CASSLESSGHYEQYF.

The chain uses TRBV4-1 and TRBJ2-7; 9 positions agree with TRBD2. The CDR3 is 16 amino acids. Germline trimming cut 0 bases from V and 2 bases from J; bases unmatched to any gene: 5. Germline-derived CDR1 and CDR2 are MGHRA and YSYEKL. DNA of the CDR3: TGCGCCAGCAGCCAAGAGGAACTAGCGGGTCCCTACGAGCAGTACTTC. The encoded protein is CASSQEELAGPYEQYF.

V is TRBV29-1 and J is TRBJ2-5; 8 bases match TRBD1. This CDR3 spans 13 amino acids. Per germline, CDR1 SQVTM and CDR2 ANQGSEA. V trimming: 2 bases; J trimming: 5 bases; junction bases outside the gene matches: 4. Here the CDR3 reads CSVEPTGVETQYF. The CDR3 coding sequence is TGCAGCGTTGAACCGACAGGGGTGGAGACCCAGTACTTC.

The chain joins TRBV9 to TRBJ2-3; 7 positions agree with TRBD2. The germline V gene has CDR1 SGDLS and CDR2 YYNGEE. With 8 bases clipped from V and 3 bases from J, the junction kept 15 bases outside the gene matches. The CDR3 loop spans 16 amino acids. The CDR3 sequence is CASGEGRALDTDTQYF. CDR3 sequence (DNA): TGTGCCAGTGGGGAGGGGAGGGCCCTCGATACAGATACGCAGTATTTT.

This clone was counted a single time. V and J are TRBV7-2 and TRBJ2-5; D call uncertain. The germline V gene encodes CDR1 SGHTA and CDR2 FQGNSA. Trimming took off 5 bases at V and 0 bases at J, with 4 bases between the two ends. The CDR3 covers 12 residues. For the CDR3, the DNA is TGTGCCAGCAGCCATTACCAAGAGACCCAGTACTTC. This translates into CASSHYQETQYF.

The chain recombines TRBV5-4 with TRBJ2-5; TRBD2 matches 13 bases. This CDR3 has 15 amino acids. Per the germline V gene, CDR1 is SGHNT and CDR2 is YYREEE (reference sequence). The junction had 4 bases not matched to a gene; V was cut back by 1 base and J by 7 bases. This chain's CDR3 is CASSLTSGGAGTQYF. CDR3 DNA sequence: TGTGCCAGCAGCTTGACTAGCGGGGGGGCCGGGACCCAGTACTTC.

Here the CDR3 reads CASSLSRGTDTQYF. The CDR3 DNA reads TGTGCCAGCAGCTTATCCAGGGGTACAGATACGCAGTATTTT. The genes are TRBV7-2 and TRBJ2-3; maybe TRBD1 (6 bases). CDR3 length equals 14 residues. Germline values: CDR1 SGHTA, CDR2 FQGNSA. V was cut by 2 bases and J by 3 bases, with 9 bases left in between.

This chain links TRBV25-1 with TRBJ1-4; D is perhaps TRBD1 (6 bases). V lost 6 bases and J lost 7, with 12 bases in between. The CDR3 contains 13 residues. CDR1 and CDR2 (germline): MGHDK, SYGVNS. The CDR3 region is CASRRGSGEKLFF. DNA of the CDR3: TGTGCCAGCAGAAGGGGGAGTGGTGAAAAACTGTTTTTT.

The chain couples TRBV6-5 to TRBJ1-2, with a possible D match to TRBD1 (6 bases). Looked up from germline, CDR1 is MNHEY and CDR2 is SVGAGI. Trimming shortened V by 6 bases and J by 5 bases, and 13 bases separated the two germline ends. The CDR3 totals 13 residues. The CDR3 reads CASRLQGTYGYTF. In nucleotides, the CDR3 is TGTGCCAGCAGATTACAGGGAACGTATGGCTACACCTTC.

The genes are TRBV7-2 and TRBJ1-5; 7 bases are a match to TRBD1. Looked up from germline, CDR1 is SGHTA and CDR2 is FQGNSA. V gave up 5 bases and J gave up 4 bases; unmatched junction bases: 5. CDR3 length: 14 amino acids. The CDR3 protein is CASSAGTANQPQHF. CDR3 coding DNA: TGTGCCAGCAGCGCAGGGACAGCTAATCAGCCCCAGCATTTT. Looking up the rest from reference TRBV7-2 and TRBJ1-5 gives the full variable domain: GAGVSQSPSNKVTEKGKDVELRCDPISGHTALYWYRQSLGQGLEFLIYFQGNSAPDKSGLPSDRFSAERTGGSVSTLTIQRTQQEDSAVYLCASSAGTANQPQHFGDGTRLSIL.

This clone was observed a few times. The chain has TRBV6-5 and TRBJ1-5; D is uncertain. The germline V and J ends were trimmed by 8 bases and 6 bases, with 14 bases remaining between them. The CDR3 spans 13 residues. CDR1 and CDR2 from the germline V gene are MNHEY and SVGAGI. CDR3 region: CASGEAGSQPQHF. The DNA of the CDR3 is TGTGCCAGCGGCGAGGCGGGGAGTCAGCCCCAGCATTTT.

The chain links TRBV4-2 to TRBJ2-7; the match to TRBD1 covers 8 bases. This CDR3 spans 15 amino acids. CDR1 and CDR2 (germline): LGHNA, YNFKEQ. The V segment lost 4 bases and the J segment 0 bases; nucleotides outside the gene matches: 5. CDR3 loop: CASSPDRGHSYEQYF. CDR3 in DNA: TGTGCCAGCAGCCCCGACAGGGGCCACTCCTACGAGCAGTACTTC.

The chain links TRBV28 to TRBJ2-1; TRBD2 aligns across 7 bases. Germline V lookup: CDR1 MDHEN, CDR2 SYDVKM. The ends lost 7 bases at V and 1 base at J; junction bases unmatched: 13. CDR3 length: 17 amino acids. The CDR3 sequence: CASIGLGRGMSYNEQFF. The CDR3 region has the DNA TGTGCCAGCATTGGGCTCGGGCGGGGGATGTCCTACAATGAGCAGTTCTTC.

The V gene is TRBV5-8, the J gene TRBJ2-7; 7 bases fit TRBD1. The CDR3 contains 15 residues. Trimming removed 0 bases from V and 3 bases from J; junction bases left unmatched: 6. Germline-derived CDR1 and CDR2 are SGHTS and YDEGEE. The CDR3, as DNA: TGTGCCAGCAGCTTGGATGGGACAGCAAACTACGAGCAGTACTTC. Its protein is CASSLDGTANYEQYF. The complete variable domain, with remaining parts taken from reference TRBV5-8 and TRBJ2-7, reads EAGVTQSPTHLIKTRGQQATLRCSPISGHTSVYWYQQALGLGLQFLLWYDEGEERNRGNFPPRFSGRQFPNYSSELNVNALELEDSALYLCASSLDGTANYEQYFGPGTRLTVT.

As for this clone: A junction end diverges from the germline sequence, so it may reflect a read error. J is TRBJ2-6 and V is TRBV2; a weak D match, TRBD1 (5 bases). Germline assignment: CDR1 SNHLY and CDR2 FYNNEI. This CDR3 is 13 amino acids long. CDR3 amino acids: CASSEAGANGLTF. In nucleotides, the CDR3 is TGTGCCAGCAGTGAAGCTGGGGCCAACGGCCTGACTTTC.

The chain employs TRBV15 and TRBJ1-3; no firm D call. The CDR3 loop spans 16 amino acids. Germline V CDR1 and CDR2: LNHNV, YYDKDF (reference sequence). The ends were cut back, 0 bases at V and 7 bases at J, with 16 bases in the middle. CDR3 bases: TGTGCCACCAGCAGAGATCTTACGAGGTTAGACAACACCATATATTTT. It translates to CATSRDLTRLDNTIYF.

This clone came up once. The V and J genes are TRBV19 and TRBJ2-4; 8 bases fit TRBD2. CDR3 length: 15 residues. Germline V lookup: CDR1 LNHDA, CDR2 SQIVND (reference sequence). The trim removed 7 bases at V and 1 base at J, leaving 6 bases unmatched. In DNA form, the CDR3 reads TGTGCCAGTACTGACCTAGCGGGCGCCAAAAACATTCAGTACTTC. Residues: CASTDLAGAKNIQYF.